The 32 T cell receptor beta chains given below trace back to one sample, sequenced in a study of Ad26.COV2.S vaccination and SARS-CoV-2 variants. Treatment in this sample: roughly 18 received Ad26.COV2.S at low or high dose, single or two shots; several received placebo; per-sample allocation not given. Collection of the samples took place on day 63 after the first injection of vaccine or placebo. This table comes from immunoSEQ multiplex PCR, and its TCRdb copy is limited to in-frame clones, with some not included. The profile shows around 350,000 clones, about 85% of them singletons. The sequencing here drew on peripheral blood, taken in a trial of Ad26.COV2.S vaccine versus placebo. These receptors all stem from a person aged 18-65 years who received the Ad26.COV2.S COVID-19 vaccine or a placebo.

The chain employs TRBV7-2 and TRBJ1-6; 7 bases match TRBD1. The CDR3 totals 15 residues. V lost 3 bases and J lost 4; bases outside the gene matches: 3. Germline V gene data show CDR1 as SGHTA and CDR2 as FQGNSA. CDR3 nucleotides: TGTGCCAGCAGCTTCTTGGGACAGTATAATTCACCCCTCCACTTT. Amino acids: CASSFLGQYNSPLHF.

This chain uses TRBV7-9 with TRBJ1-2; D is unclear. V was trimmed by 1 base and J by 4 bases, leaving 10 bases between them. Germline CDR1 is SEHNR and CDR2 is FQNEAQ (reference sequence). This CDR3 has 14 residues. The DNA for the CDR3 is TGTGCCAGCAGCTTAGGTGCAGAGACCTATGGCTACACCTTC. It is translated as CASSLGAETYGYTF.

The chain is built from TRBV7-9 and TRBJ2-1; D possibly corresponds to TRBD2 (6 bases). Germline V CDR1 and CDR2: SEHNR, FQNEAQ (reference sequence). This CDR3 region has 18 residues. The V and J ends lost 5 bases and 3 bases respectively, with 23 bases between them. CDR3 amino acids: CASSLPRRLAGSYNEQFF. In DNA form, the CDR3 reads TGTGCCAGCAGCCTACCACGAAGGCTTGCGGGAAGCTACAATGAGCAGTTCTTC.

The rearrangement joins TRBV23-1 to TRBJ1-5; a weak D match, TRBD1 (6 bases). TRBV23-1 is an open reading frame, and its role is uncertain. V was cut by 1 base and J by 6 bases, with 16 bases left in between. The CDR3 runs 16 residues. CDR3 sequence (DNA): TGCGCCAGCAGTCAATTCCGTGGCAGGGGCGGTCAGCCCCAGCATTTT. Translation gives CASSQFRGRGGQPQHF.

The chain links TRBV2 to TRBJ2-1; TRBD2 is a possible D gene (5 bases). Germline V lookup: CDR1 SNHLY, CDR2 FYNNEI. The V gene lost 7 bases and the J gene lost 10 bases, with 17 bases spanning the gap. The CDR3 is made up of 13 amino acids. CDR3 DNA sequence: TGTGCCAGCACCCCAAACGCCCCGGGGGAGCAGTTCTTC. Protein product: CASTPNAPGEQFF. Supplemented by reference TRBV2 and TRBJ2-1, the full variable domain reads EPEVTQTPSHQVTQMGQEVILRCVPISNHLYFYWYRQILGQKVEFLVSFYNNEISEKSEIFDDQFSVERPDGSNFTLKIRSTKLEDSAMYFCASTPNAPGEQFFGPGTRLTVL.

This chain joins TRBV11-2 and TRBJ2-2; D ambiguous. The germline CDR1 and CDR2 sequences are SGHAT and FQNNGV. The CDR3 runs 14 residues. Trimming stripped 5 bases from V and 0 bases from J, with 7 bases between. The CDR3 spells CASSKIPNTGELFF. DNA for the CDR3: TGTGCCAGCAGCAAGATACCGAACACCGGGGAGCTGTTTTTT.

The rearrangement links TRBV19 to TRBJ1-2; maybe TRBD1 (6 bases). V shed 4 bases and J shed 1 base, with 13 bases lying between them. The germline V gene encodes CDR1 LNHDA and CDR2 SQIVND (reference sequence). CDR3 length: 15 residues. The CDR3 DNA is TGTGCCAGTAGTACACTACAACAGGGTAACTATGGCTACACCTTC. As protein: CASSTLQQGNYGYTF.

In this sample, this clone turned up a few times. The chain links TRBV10-3 to TRBJ2-1, with 8 bases aligning to TRBD1. Germline V gives CDR1 ENHRY, CDR2 SYGVKD. With V trimmed by 6 bases and J by 9 bases, 10 bases remained unmatched. The CDR3 has 14 amino acids. CDR3 amino acids: CAISSPQGAGEQFF. CDR3 DNA: TGTGCCATCAGCAGCCCCCAGGGGGCGGGTGAGCAGTTCTTC.

This clone has a single count. The chain couples TRBV6-5 to TRBJ2-7; 7 bases line up with TRBD1. The germline V gene encodes CDR1 MNHEY and CDR2 SVGAGI. V trimming: 2 bases; J trimming: 3 bases; junction bases outside the gene matches: 7. CDR3 length: 15 amino acids. The CDR3 DNA reads TGTGCCAGCAGTTACCAACAAACAGGGGTCTACGAGCAGTACTTC. Its protein product is CASSYQQTGVYEQYF.

The chain employs TRBV7-2 and TRBJ2-3; 12 nucleotides align to TRBD2. CDR1 is SGHTA, CDR2 FQGNSA, per germline. The CDR3 sequence is 18 residues long. The V and J ends lost 5 bases and 1 base, in that order; junction bases with no gene match: 10. CDR3 protein: CASSLMAPSGGGTDTQYF. In DNA form, the CDR3 reads TGTGCCAGCAGCCTAATGGCGCCTAGCGGGGGGGGCACAGATACGCAGTATTTT.

This CDR3 is CASSFRRTEAMNTEAFF. For the CDR3, the DNA is TGTGCCAGCTCATTCCGCCGGACAGAAGCCATGAACACTGAAGCTTTCTTT. The chain is built from TRBV18 and TRBJ1-1; maybe TRBD1 (6 bases). CDR1 and CDR2 (germline): KGHSH, LQKENI. Deletions cut 5 bases from V and 0 bases from J, with 19 bases between. There are 17 residues in the CDR3.

The chain links TRBV27 to TRBJ1-2, with D hard to call. The length of the CDR3 is 12 residues. Germline CDR1 is MNHEY and CDR2 is SMNVEV (reference sequence). The ends were cut back, 6 bases at V and 6 bases at J, with 11 bases in the middle. CDR3 loop: CASRIGLNGYTF. In nucleotides, the CDR3 is TGTGCCAGCAGGATAGGGCTGAATGGCTACACCTTC.

About this clone itself: The sample contains more than one DNA sequence encoding this CDR3. This chain joins TRBV7-8 and TRBJ1-2; D not resolved. Trimming left V 1 base short and J 4 bases short, with 4 bases between. Per germline, CDR1 SGHVS and CDR2 FQNEAQ. The CDR3 runs 12 residues. CDR3 loop: CASSLGGYGYTF. The DNA of the CDR3 is TGTGCCAGCAGCTTAGGTGGCTATGGCTACACCTTC.

This clone is termed medium-sized. The V call is TRBV6-5, the J call TRBJ2-7; 9 bases map to TRBD1. This CDR3 comprises 14 residues. Germline CDR1 MNHEY, CDR2 SVGAGI. With V trimmed by 6 bases and J by 4 bases, 7 bases remained unmatched. The DNA for the CDR3 is TGTGCCAGCAGCTGGACAGGGGTTGGGTACGAGCAGTACTTC. It is translated as CASSWTGVGYEQYF.

This clone was picked up a small number of times. The V call is TRBV9, the J call TRBJ1-2; 8 nucleotides align to TRBD1. V was clipped by 4 bases and J by 4 bases; unmatched bases: 3. This CDR3 spans 13 amino acids. Germline V gene data show CDR1 as SGDLS and CDR2 as YYNGEE. The DNA of the CDR3 is TGTGCCAGCAGCTCCGGACAGGGCTATGGCTACACCTTC. It encodes CASSSGQGYGYTF.

This chain joins TRBV9 and TRBJ2-3; TRBD2 aligns across 10 bases. This CDR3 comprises 15 residues. Trimming took 4 bases from V and 2 from J; bases not matched to a gene: 4. CDR1 is SGDLS and CDR2 is YYNGEE in the germline V gene. This chain's CDR3 is CASSLTSGPTDTQYF. Written as DNA, the CDR3 is TGTGCCAGCAGCCTGACTAGCGGGCCCACAGATACGCAGTATTTT.

The chain employs TRBV14 and TRBJ1-6, with TRBD1 identical over 7 bases. The CDR3 runs to 14 residues. Germline V gene lookup returns CDR1 SGHDN and CDR2 FVKESK. Trimming at V came to 3 bases and at J to 10 bases, leaving 6 bases not matched to a gene. This CDR3 reads CASSQWDSPSPLHF. CDR3 DNA: TGTGCCAGCAGCCAGTGGGACAGCCCCTCACCCCTCCACTTT.

The rearrangement uses TRBV28 and TRBJ2-7, with TRBD1 matching over 9 bases. CDR1 and CDR2 (germline): MDHEN, SYDVKM. This CDR3 is 14 amino acids long. With V trimmed by 7 bases and J by 7 bases, 11 bases remained unmatched. The CDR3 DNA reads as TGTGCCAGCAACCTTCCGGGACAGGGTAGGGAGCAGTACTTC. Amino acids: CASNLPGQGREQYF.

The rearrangement uses TRBV9 and TRBJ1-2; TRBD1 matches at 8 bases. Germline assignment: CDR1 SGDLS and CDR2 YYNGEE. CDR3 length: 14 amino acids. Losses at the gene ends were 0 bases for V and 3 bases for J; bases not matched to a gene: 1. The CDR3 coding sequence is TGTGCCAGCAGCGTAGTGGACAGGGACTATGGCTACACCTTC. Translating gives CASSVVDRDYGYTF.

The J gene is TRBJ2-7, the V gene TRBV5-1; D is undetermined. CDR1 is SGHRS and CDR2 is YFSETQ in the germline V gene. Between the trimmed V and J ends, which lost 4 bases and 0 bases, there was a span of 5 bases. CDR3 length: 12 amino acids. The CDR3 reads CASSLSSYEQYF. The CDR3 nucleotides are TGCGCCAGCAGCCTGAGCTCCTACGAGCAGTACTTC.

This rearrangement joins TRBV4-2 to TRBJ2-3; D is possibly TRBD1 or TRBD2 (5 bases each). The CDR3 is 16 amino acids. Trimming took 1 base from V and 2 from J, leaving 13 bases between them. Per germline, CDR1 LGHNA and CDR2 YNFKEQ. CDR3 protein: CASSQVSRGFTDTQYF. The CDR3 nucleotides read TGTGCCAGCAGCCAAGTTTCGAGGGGATTCACAGATACGCAGTATTTT.

The gene calls are TRBV7-6 and TRBJ2-5, with D tentatively TRBD1 (5 bases). CDR1 and CDR2 (germline): SGHVS, FNYEAQ. The CDR3 length is 15 residues. V was cut by 5 bases and J by 7 bases, with 20 bases left in between. This CDR3 is CASSATDQALGTQYF. The DNA for the CDR3 is TGTGCCAGCAGCGCGACAGACCAGGCCTTGGGGACCCAGTACTTC.

This clone was seen just once. V and J are TRBV23-1 and TRBJ2-7; TRBD2 matches at 9 bases. TRBV23-1 is an open reading frame, and its role is uncertain. The CDR3 sequence is 16 residues long. J gave up 6 bases and V 6 bases, and 15 bases lay outside the gene matches. The CDR3 region is CASRPARLAGTGEQYF. The CDR3 DNA sequence: TGCGCCAGCAGACCCGCTCGGCTAGCGGGAACAGGCGAGCAGTACTTC.

The rearrangement uses TRBV7-9 and TRBJ1-1; tentatively, D is TRBD1 (5 bases). Trimming took off 5 bases at V and 5 bases at J, with 18 bases between the two ends. Germline CDR1 is SEHNR and CDR2 is FQNEAQ (reference sequence). CDR3 length: 15 residues. The CDR3 sequence: CASSHWGGGYTEAFF. CDR3 in DNA: TGTGCCAGCAGCCATTGGGGTGGGGGTTATACTGAAGCTTTCTTT.

J is TRBJ2-1 and V is TRBV19; D might be TRBD1 (6 bases). V dropped 6 bases and J dropped 8 bases, with 14 bases sitting between them. Germline assignment: CDR1 LNHDA and CDR2 SQIVND (reference sequence). This CDR3 spans 13 amino acids. This CDR3 reads CASRTGRGDEQFF. The CDR3 DNA is TGTGCCAGTAGAACGGGCAGGGGTGATGAGCAGTTCTTC.

The chain links TRBV5-4 to TRBJ2-5; the match to TRBD2 covers 11 bases. The germline V gene has CDR1 SGHNT and CDR2 YYREEE (reference sequence). Germline trimming cut 4 bases from V and 2 bases from J; bases unmatched to any gene: 16. The CDR3 length is 19 residues. In nucleotides, the CDR3 is TGTGCCAGCAGCGGAACCGGGACTAGCGGTTACCGTCGTCAAGAGACCCAGTACTTC. Encoded protein: CASSGTGTSGYRRQETQYF.

The chain uses TRBV30 and TRBJ1-6; D gene uncertain. The V gene's germline CDR1 is GTSNPN and CDR2 SVGIG (reference sequence). Trimming removed 4 bases at V and 0 bases at J, with 10 bases between. CDR3 size: 15 residues. DNA of the CDR3: TGTGCCTGGATTCCGGGGAGCTCCTATAATTCACCCCTCCACTTT. Translation: CAWIPGSSYNSPLHF.

V gene TRBV7-9 combines with J gene TRBJ2-1, with TRBD2 matching 7 bases. Germline V CDR1 and CDR2: SEHNR, FQNEAQ (reference sequence). With V trimmed by 5 bases and J by 4 bases, 8 bases remained unmatched. The CDR3 is 15 amino acids. The CDR3 DNA reads as TGTGCCAGCAGCAGTAGAGCGGGAATATACAATGAGCAGTTCTTC. It is translated as CASSSRAGIYNEQFF.

The V and J genes are TRBV12-3 or TRBV12-4 and TRBJ2-3; D is uncertain. This CDR3 spans 12 amino acids. V was pared by 6 bases and J by 4 bases, with 8 bases between. The DNA for the CDR3 is TGTGCCAGCAGCTACGGAGCAGATACGCAGTATTTT. This sequence encodes CASSYGADTQYF.

This clone has a single count. CDR3 nucleotide sequence: TGCGCCAGCAGCTCCCACCGGGACAGGGGGAGTAGGACTGAAGCTTTCTTT. Protein product: CASSSHRDRGSRTEAFF. The rearrangement joins TRBV5-1 to TRBJ1-1; the match to TRBD1 covers 11 bases. CDR1 and CDR2 from the germline V gene are SGHRS and YFSETQ. The junction had 12 bases not matched to a gene; V was cut back by 3 bases and J by 5 bases. The CDR3 consists of 17 residues. The entire variable domain, with the rest obtained from reference TRBV5-1 and TRBJ1-1, is as follows: KAGVTQTPRYLIKTRGQQVTLSCSPISGHRSVSWYQQTPGQGLQFLFEYFSETQRNKGNFPGRFSGRQFSNSRSEMNVSTLELGDSALYLCASSSHRDRGSRTEAFFGQGTRLTVV.

The CDR3 loop reads CATTGALSGNTIYF. The CDR3 DNA reads TGTGCCACGACGGGGGCCCTCTCTGGAAACACCATATATTTT. The V and J genes are TRBV19 and TRBJ1-3; D is possibly TRBD1 (6 bases). Germline V CDR1 and CDR2: LNHDA, SQIVND (reference sequence). Trimming shortened V by 10 bases and J by 0 bases, and 13 bases separated the two germline ends. There are 14 residues in the CDR3.

The chain is built from TRBV5-5 and TRBJ2-7, with TRBD2 matching 13 bases. The germline CDR1 and CDR2 sequences are SGHKS and YYEKEE (reference sequence). The J segment lost 6 bases and the V segment lost 4 bases, leaving 4 bases of the junction unmatched. The CDR3 spans 14 residues. The CDR3 sequence: CASSKTSGGIEQYF. The DNA for the CDR3 is TGTGCCAGCAGCAAGACTAGCGGGGGGATCGAGCAGTACTTC.